Described below is a single T cell receptor (beta chain) sequence and its context. Its target is not known. The data were produced by immunoSEQ multiplex PCR, yet TCRdb's version contains in-frame clones alone and is incomplete. The sample contains tens of thousands of clones, about 82% of which appear only once. The record originates from a study of T cell responses to AZD1222 COVID-19 vaccine. Study at large: Whether given at about 4 or about 12 weeks, second doses were pooled. General study points: Reportedly, nearly half the spike-specific TCRs target unmutated variant regions. No day 14 peak samples; only post-peak repertoires were characterized. Spike-wide coverage was observed for vaccine-associated CD4 TCRs, with dominant responses at 160-218 and 743-854.

The V end lost 3 bases, the J end lost 2 bases, and 8 bases lay between the germline ends. From germline, CDR1 is KGHSH and CDR2 LQKENI. There are 14 residues in the CDR3. The input for sequencing was peripheral blood, taken on day 0 of AZD1222 vaccination. The rearrangement uses TRBV18 and TRBJ1-5; D unclear. The TCR comes from an adult in good health. The CDR3 coding sequence is TGTGCCAGCTCACCGGGTGTGGGCAATCAGCCCCAGCATTTT. This sequence encodes CASSPGVGNQPQHF.